What follows is one TCR beta chain and its context. What it recognizes is unknown. This CDR3 contains 19 residues. Between the trimmed V and J ends, which lost 1 base and 0 bases, there was a span of 19 bases. Germline V lookup: CDR1 SGHDN, CDR2 FVKESK. TCRdb's copy holds only in-frame clones and misses some; the assay was immunoSEQ multiplex PCR. Among some 6,000 clones, approximately 80% were seen once, and the ten largest hold about two fifths. This entry comes from a study of chemoradiotherapy in HPV16-positive cancers. Study in general: Candidate HPV-specific T-cell clones and common TCR motifs came from functional assays in two HPV16-positive patients. Whole-study findings and limits: During treatment, candidate HPV-specific clones and E7-related motifs expanded in tumor.

This TCR was sampled from a human donor with HPV-associated anogenital cancer. This material was collected from a patient who underwent chemoradiotherapy. The J gene is TRBJ1-5, the V gene TRBV14, with D unresolved. The CDR3 loop is CASSQGTGRLTYSNQPQHF. The CDR3 DNA follows: TGTGCCAGCAGCCAAGGGACGGGTCGCTTAACATATAGCAATCAGCCCCAGCATTTT.